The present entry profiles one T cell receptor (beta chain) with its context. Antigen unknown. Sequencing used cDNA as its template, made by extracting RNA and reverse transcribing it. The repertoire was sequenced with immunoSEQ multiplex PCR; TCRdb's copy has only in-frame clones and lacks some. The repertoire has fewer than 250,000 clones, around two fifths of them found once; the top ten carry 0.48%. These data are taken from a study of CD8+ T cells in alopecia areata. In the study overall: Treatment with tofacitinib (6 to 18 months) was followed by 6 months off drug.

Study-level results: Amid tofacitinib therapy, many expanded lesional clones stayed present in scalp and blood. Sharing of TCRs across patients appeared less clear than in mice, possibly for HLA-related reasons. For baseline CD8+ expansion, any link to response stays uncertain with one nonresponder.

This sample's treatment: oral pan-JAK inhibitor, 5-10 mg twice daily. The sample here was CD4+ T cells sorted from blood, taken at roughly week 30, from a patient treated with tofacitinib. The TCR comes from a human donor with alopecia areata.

In DNA form, the CDR3 reads TGTGCCAGCAGTTATCACAGGGACTCCTTAACAGATACGCAGTATTTT. Translated: CASSYHRDSLTDTQYF. The chain combines TRBV6-5 with TRBJ2-3; D might be TRBD1 or TRBD2, each matching 6 bases. The CDR3 runs 16 residues. Germline V gene sequence: CDR1 MNHEY, CDR2 SVGAGI. The V end lost 3 bases, the J end lost 3 bases, and 16 bases lay between the germline ends.